These 5 T cell receptor beta chains were sequenced from one sample in a study of blood T cell repertoires in COVID-19. Sequencing used immunoSEQ multiplex PCR; TCRdb keeps in-frame clones, though not all of them. The sample includes about 270,000 clones, 86% of them seen just once. Sequencing used PBMCs or T cells enriched from blood (not recorded which). Every receptor here comes from a woman aged 18-29 years who had recovered from COVID-19.

The chain combines TRBV18 with TRBJ2-1; TRBD2 is a possible D gene (6 bases). Trimming took off 2 bases at V and 2 bases at J, with 7 bases between the two ends. Germline CDR1 KGHSH, CDR2 LQKENI. The CDR3 runs 14 residues. CDR3 nucleotide sequence: TGTGCCAGCTCACCAACTAGCCCCTACAATGAGCAGTTCTTC. It codes for CASSPTSPYNEQFF.

The chain joins TRBV2 to TRBJ1-4, with 7 bases identical to TRBD1. Germline V CDR1 and CDR2: SNHLY, FYNNEI. With V trimmed by 6 bases and J by 3 bases, 10 bases remained unmatched. There are 16 residues in the CDR3. CDR3 in amino acids: CASSRPSQGSNEKLFF. The CDR3 region has the DNA TGTGCCAGCAGCAGACCCTCACAGGGGTCTAATGAAAAACTGTTTTTT.

The chain uses TRBV30 and TRBJ2-3, with D possibly TRBD1 on 6 matching bases. The V end was cut by 5 bases, the J end by 2 bases, with 17 bases between. The CDR3 sequence is 15 residues long. The germline CDR1 and CDR2 sequences are GTSNPN and SVGIG (reference sequence). The CDR3 DNA is TGTGCCTGGGGGTCCGGGACAACCTACACAGATACGCAGTATTTT. Its protein product is CAWGSGTTYTDTQYF.

V and J are TRBV10-1 and TRBJ1-5, with TRBD1 matching over 7 bases. Germline V gene lookup returns CDR1 WNHNN and CDR2 SYGVQD (reference sequence). V shed 9 bases and J 1 base; nucleotides not matched to a gene: 3. The CDR3 extends over 13 amino acids. CDR3 in DNA: TGCGCCAGGTCGACAGGGAGCAATCAGCCCCAGCATTTT. It specifies CARSTGSNQPQHF.

The chain uses TRBV9 and TRBJ2-1, with D hard to call. CDR3 length equals 16 residues. V was clipped by 1 base and J by 4 bases, with 15 bases between them. From germline, CDR1 is SGDLS and CDR2 YYNGEE. CDR3 protein: CASSVRDSNAYNEQFF. DNA for the CDR3: TGTGCCAGCAGCGTACGTGACTCCAATGCTTACAATGAGCAGTTCTTC.